This T cell receptor beta chain was recovered during a study of Graves' ophthalmopathy and Graves' hyperthyroidism. CDR3 size: 16 residues. V was cut by 5 bases and J by 3 bases, with 19 bases left in between. None of the included patients had other autoimmune diseases, uncontrolled infections, pregnancy or lactation, as these led to exclusion. This clonotype occurred many times. The study amplified TCR beta CDR3 regions using RNA transcripts. Second-round multiplex PCR came after first-round RT-PCR with HTBI primers. TCRdb independently ran MiXCR on the multiplex PCR reads; one entry per CDR3 protein. The sample comprises 900,000 to 1,200,000 distinct CDR3 sequences, around a third of which are singletons, and 8.5% to 14% rests with the top ten.

The gene calls are TRBV12-3 or TRBV12-4 and TRBJ1-2; no definite D call. The sample was peripheral blood or thyroid tissue (not recorded which). This sequence was found in an adult man with Graves' hyperthyroidism. The CDR3 nucleotides read TGTGCCAGCAGTCCGGTTAATGCGCTTCGTGACTATGGCTACACCTTC. Protein sequence: CASSPVNALRDYGYTF.